This is a list of T cell receptor beta chains from one sample in a study of cytomegalovirus exposure and HLA in healthy donors. Profiled with immunoSEQ multiplex PCR; TCRdb holds only in-frame clones, not every one. The data contain 90,000 or so clones, around 70% of them singletons. Sequenced: PBMCs. The receptor set was obtained from a woman aged 45-60 years in good health and CMV-seropositive. Both conserved end residues are part of each CDR3. D genes are given only for firm matches. Only part of the rows carry a size: once, few, many, or a class if the clone is expanded.

D,size,V,J,DNA,CDR3
NA,NA,TRBV5-1,TRBJ1-3,TGCGCCAGCAGTTCCTTCGGGGGGGCAAGTGGAAACACCATATATTTT,CASSSFGGASGNTIYF
TRBD1,NA,TRBV28,TRBJ1-2,TGTGCCAGCAGTTCCGGGACAGGGCCCTATGGCTACACCTTC,CASSSGTGPYGYTF
NA,NA,TRBV19,TRBJ2-1,TGTGCCAGTAGAATAGCGGAGGACCGCAATTACGGTGAGCAGTTCTTC,CASRIAEDRNYGEQFF
TRBD2,NA,TRBV11-2,TRBJ2-5,TGTGCCAGCAGCTTAGGAATTTTCGCGGGAGGGCCCGTTGAGACCCAGTACTTC,CASSLGIFAGGPVETQYF
TRBD2,NA,TRBV29-1,TRBJ2-3,TGCAGCGTTGGTCGGAGGGAGGGTTTCACAGATACGCAGTATTTT,CSVGRREGFTDTQYF
TRBD1,few,TRBV7-6,TRBJ1-2,TGTGCCAGCAGCTTAACCGCCTCAGGGGGCTTTACCTTC,CASSLTASGGFTF
NA,few,TRBV7-2,TRBJ2-7,TGTGCCAGCAGCCCAACAGGGAAAAGGGCCTACGAGCAGTACTTC,CASSPTGKRAYEQYF
NA,few,TRBV6-5,TRBJ2-2,TGTGCCAGCACTTTAGGAGGCAACACCGGGGAGCTGTTTTTT,CASTLGGNTGELFF
NA,few,TRBV5-1,TRBJ2-5,TGCGCCAGCAGCTTGGTTGGGCAGGGAGAGACCCAGTACTTC,CASSLVGQGETQYF
TRBD1,few,TRBV10-3,TRBJ2-1,TGTGCCATCAAAATCCCGGGACAGGGGAATGAGCAGTTCTTC,CAIKIPGQGNEQFF
NA,NA,TRBV28,TRBJ2-7,TGTGCCACTACCGATCCGATTGCGTACGAGCAGTACTTC,CATTDPIAYEQYF
NA,NA,TRBV10-1,TRBJ2-7,TGCGCCAGCAGTGAGCCGGGACAAGGATTCCCTAGAGTCGAGCAGTACTTC,CASSEPGQGFPRVEQYF
TRBD2,NA,TRBV9,TRBJ2-2,TGTGCCAGCAGCTTTGCTAGCGGGGCGAACACCGGGGAGCTGTTTTTT,CASSFASGANTGELFF
TRBD2,NA,TRBV10-3,TRBJ2-7,TGTGCCATCAGGCTGCGGGAGTCCTACGAGCAGTACTTC,CAIRLRESYEQYF